This T cell receptor beta chain was retrieved from a study of persistence of HIV-infected CD4 T cells. This was the immunoSEQ version 4 assay in survey mode. Measured with immunoSEQ multiplex PCR; TCRdb has only the in-frame clones, and not every one. In the table there are 25,000 to 35,000 clones, roughly 75% of which are singletons. This CDR3 has 15 residues. J lost 9 bases, V lost 0 bases, and 8 bases had no gene match. Germline V gene lookup returns CDR1 SGDLS and CDR2 YYNGEE. As concerns this clone: Its antigen remains unknown.

Cells were stimulated with CMV-infected fibroblast lysates at 8 to 10 ug/mL. CD40L/CD69 double-negative CD45RO-high memory CD4+ T cells were collected. This receptor was obtained from an adult woman with HIV who was CMV-seropositive. Sequencing used CD4+ T cells sorted from PBMCs after roughly 18-hour stimulation, obtained from a patient who received antiretroviral therapy. The chain carries TRBV9 and TRBJ2-1; 8 positions match TRBD1. CDR3 sequence (DNA): TGTGCCAGCAGCGTAGCGAACAGGGGGGTCGGTGAGCAGTTCTTC. It specifies CASSVANRGVGEQFF.